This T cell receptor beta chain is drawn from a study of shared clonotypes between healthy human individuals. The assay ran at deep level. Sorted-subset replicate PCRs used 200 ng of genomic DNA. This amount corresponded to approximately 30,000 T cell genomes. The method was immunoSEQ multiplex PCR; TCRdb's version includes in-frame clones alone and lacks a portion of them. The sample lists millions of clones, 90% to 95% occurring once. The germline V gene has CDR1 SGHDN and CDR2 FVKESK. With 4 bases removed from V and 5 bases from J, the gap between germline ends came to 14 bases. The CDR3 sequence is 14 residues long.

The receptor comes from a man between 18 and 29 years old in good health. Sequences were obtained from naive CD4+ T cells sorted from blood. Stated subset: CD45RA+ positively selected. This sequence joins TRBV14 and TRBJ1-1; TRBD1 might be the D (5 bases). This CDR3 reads CASSLLRGGTEAFF. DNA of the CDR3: TGTGCCAGCAGCCTACTGAGGGGTGGGACTGAAGCTTTCTTT. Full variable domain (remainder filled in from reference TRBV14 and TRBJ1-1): EAGVTQFPSHSVIEKGQTVTLRCDPISGHDNLYWYRRVMGKEIKFLLHFVKESKQDESGMPNNRFLAERTGGTYSTLKVQPAELEDSGVYFCASSLLRGGTEAFFGQGTRLTVV.